This T cell receptor beta chain was sequenced during a study of CD8+ T cells in alopecia areata. Study-level information: Each of the treated patients was given oral tofacitinib, 5 to 10 mg twice daily, for moderate-to-severe alopecia areata.

Collected material from alopecia areata patients comprised lesional scalp punch biopsies and peripheral blood. CD4+ and CD8+ T cells were sorted from PBMCs stained for CD3, CD4 and CD8. Points from the study as a whole: Greater clonality was observed in lesional scalp samples, especially alopecia totalis/universalis, versus normal scalp.

For this clone: What it binds is unknown.

Per the germline V gene, CDR1 is SGHTA and CDR2 is FQGNSA. The CDR3 has 14 residues. V lost 1 base to trimming and J lost 7 bases, with 8 bases between them. cDNA reverse transcribed from extracted RNA served as the sequencing template. Clones were sequenced by immunoSEQ multiplex PCR, and TCRdb holds only the in-frame ones, with some missing. The table has some 170,000 clones, approximately 70% seen once. This clonotype originated in a human donor with alopecia areata. The sample in question was CD8+ T cells sorted from blood, obtained at week 0. V is TRBV7-2 and J is TRBJ1-6; no reliable D call. CDR3 loop: CASSLGMRNSPLHF. The CDR3 bases are TGTGCCAGCAGCTTAGGGATGCGGAATTCACCCCTCCACTTT.